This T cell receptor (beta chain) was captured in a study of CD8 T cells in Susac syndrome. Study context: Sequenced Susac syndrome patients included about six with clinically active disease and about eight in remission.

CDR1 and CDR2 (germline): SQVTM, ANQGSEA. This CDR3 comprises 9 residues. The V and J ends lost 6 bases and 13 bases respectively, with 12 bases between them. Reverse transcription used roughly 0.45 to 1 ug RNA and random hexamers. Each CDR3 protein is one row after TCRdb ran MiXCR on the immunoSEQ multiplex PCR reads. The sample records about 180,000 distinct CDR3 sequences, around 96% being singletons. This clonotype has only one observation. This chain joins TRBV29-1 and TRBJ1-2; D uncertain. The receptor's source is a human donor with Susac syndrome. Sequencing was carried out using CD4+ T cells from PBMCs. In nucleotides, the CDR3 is TGCAGCGTAGAGGACCCGGTCACCTTC. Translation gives CSVEDPVTF. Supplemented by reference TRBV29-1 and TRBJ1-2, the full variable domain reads SAVISQKPSRDICQRGTSLTIQCQVDSQVTMMFWYRQQPGQSLTLIATANQGSEATYESGFVIDKFPISRPNLTFSTLTVSNMSPEDSSIYLCSVEDPVTFGSGTRLTVV.